These T cell receptor beta chains were read from a single sample in a study of CD8+CD57+ T cells in acquired aplastic anemia. In TCRdb, the reads were re-called with MiXCR into one record per CDR3 protein. Among approximately 190,000 distinct CDR3 sequences listed, around 47% were seen once. The material sequenced was sorted CD4+, CD8+, or CD8+CD57+ T cells (not recorded which) from PBMCs. These receptors originate from a human donor with aplastic anemia. Both conserved end residues are trimmed from each CDR3.

J gene | V gene | CDR3 length | CDR3 protein
TRBJ2-1 | TRBV24-1 | 14 | ATSDFSRQGGNEQF
TRBJ1-1 | TRBV25-1 | 11 | TSSGQGQTEAF
TRBJ1-5 | TRBV10-3 | 14 | AISESTSGFVKPQH
TRBJ2-3 | TRBV15 | 16 | ATSRKISGTSDTDTQY
TRBJ2-5 | TRBV9 | 14 | ASSVTSGRVGETQY
TRBJ1-1 | TRBV2 | 10 | AKRDLNTEAF
TRBJ2-1 | TRBV30 | 12 | AWSVRSTYNEQF
TRBJ2-2 | TRBV29-1 | 12 | SLDRPRDTGELF
TRBJ2-6 | TRBV2 | 13 | ASREIHSGANVLT
TRBJ2-5 | TRBV6-2/TRBV6-3 | 14 | ASSYSKTAGGETQY
TRBJ1-1 | TRBV19 | 12 | ARQRGGGGTEAF
TRBJ2-3 | TRBV29-1 | 13 | SVGTRGRGTDTQY
TRBJ2-3 | TRBV29-1 | 11 | SVEVGGADTQY
TRBJ2-2 | TRBV11-3 | 10 | ASSFKPGELF
TRBJ2-7 | TRBV5-1 | 13 | ASSLQTSGVYEQY
TRBJ2-2 | TRBV5-1 | 12 | ASGSGTSTGELF
TRBJ2-1 | TRBV6-1 | 12 | ASTVAGVYNEQF
TRBJ2-7 | TRBV11-2 | 11 | VSSLTAWVKQY
TRBJ2-5 | TRBV3-1 | 10 | ASSQVAETQY
TRBJ1-1 | TRBV4-3 | 12 | ASSQEIARTEAF
TRBJ1-1 | TRBV7-8 | 12 | ASSLAAGATEAF
TRBJ2-1 | TRBV6-2/TRBV6-3 | 13 | ASSYGTSGRNEQF
TRBJ1-6 | TRBV10-3 | 12 | AISAIDSGSPLH
TRBJ2-7 | TRBV2 | 12 | ASSDSGLSYEQY
TRBJ1-4 | TRBV10-3 | 12 | ASTFRPAGEKLF
TRBJ2-7 | TRBV15 | 11 | ATSVTQGYEQY
TRBJ2-7 | TRBV11-3 | 11 | ASSAGLAGEQY
TRBJ2-3 | TRBV15 | 13 | ATSGRQGMSDTQY
TRBJ2-5 | TRBV3-1 | 15 | ASSPPQGASGGETQY
TRBJ1-2 | TRBV5-5 | 12 | ASSLTGFRSGYT
TRBJ2-1 | TRBV15 | 12 | ATSRATGSNEQF
TRBJ1-2 | TRBV5-5 | 12 | ASSVPGPFYGYT
TRBJ2-7 | TRBV2 | 15 | ASRSVAPTSRSDEQY
TRBJ1-2 | TRBV24-1 | 12 | ATRGGPGEGGYT
TRBJ2-3 | TRBV24-1 | 11 | ATDRAPGDTQY
TRBJ1-6 | TRBV10-3 | 13 | AAQGVREQASPLH
TRBJ2-1 | TRBV7-2 | 11 | ASSMSSYNEQF
TRBJ1-2 | TRBV10-1 | 12 | ASSEGNYNYGYT
TRBJ1-1 | TRBV5-1 | 12 | ASSLWTGEPEAF
TRBJ2-2 | TRBV19 | 11 | ASSARNTGELF
TRBJ1-3 | TRBV19 | 12 | ASSPQGNRNTIY
TRBJ2-7 | TRBV11-2 | 15 | ASSLRIADRLSYEQY
TRBJ2-7 | TRBV2 | 10 | ASRPSKYEQY
TRBJ2-6 | TRBV12-3/TRBV12-4 | 14 | ASSRARAPGANVLT